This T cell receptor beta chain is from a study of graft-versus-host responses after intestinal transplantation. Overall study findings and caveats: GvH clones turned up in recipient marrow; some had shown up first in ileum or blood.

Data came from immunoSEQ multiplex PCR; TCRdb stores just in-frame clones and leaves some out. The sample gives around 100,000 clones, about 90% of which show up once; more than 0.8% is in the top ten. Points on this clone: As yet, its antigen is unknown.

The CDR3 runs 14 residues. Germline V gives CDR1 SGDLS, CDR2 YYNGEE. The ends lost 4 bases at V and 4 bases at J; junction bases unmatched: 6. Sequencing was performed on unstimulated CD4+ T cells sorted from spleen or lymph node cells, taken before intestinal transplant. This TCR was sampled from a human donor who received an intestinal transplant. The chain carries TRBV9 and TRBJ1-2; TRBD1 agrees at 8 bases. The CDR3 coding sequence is TGTGCCAGCAGCCGGGGACAGGACCTCTATGGCTACACCTTC. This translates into CASSRGQDLYGYTF.